This passage covers 16 T cell receptor beta chains from one sample sequenced in a study of glioma-infiltrating T cells listed by TCRdb under 2016. Sequenced using an Illumina MiSeq. The iRepertoire nested amplicon-rescue multiplex PCR (arm-PCR) platform was used to amplify TCR alpha and beta CDR3 regions from RNA. TCRdb reanalyzed the raw reads on its own, using fastp at Q25 for trimming and MiXCR for clone calling, and kept in-frame beta chains. Every CDR3 protein is listed once, alongside the most common genes and DNA of its rows. In this sample the table shows roughly 100,000 distinct CDR3 sequences, around 37% of which occur a single time. 35% to 45% of the sample is taken by the ten largest. Sequencing was carried out using glioma tissue, nonneoplastic brain tissue, or PBMCs (not recorded which). Every receptor here comes from a human donor with low-grade glioma or glioblastoma, undergoing nonglioma brain surgery, or in good health (not recorded which).

Of note for this clonotype: The germline gene is not matched at one end of the junction; a read error may be the cause. J is TRBJ1-1 and V is TRBV27; 12 bases align to TRBD1. This CDR3 is built from 17 residues. Germline assignment: CDR1 MNHEY and CDR2 SMNVEV (reference sequence). The CDR3 DNA sequence: TGTGCCGGCAGTTTAGGGACAGGGGGCTGGGAGAACACTGAAGCTTTCTTT. It encodes CAGSLGTGGWENTEAFF.

This rearrangement joins TRBV29-1 to TRBJ1-1; the D gene is possibly TRBD1 (6 bases). Germline V gene sequence: CDR1 SQVTM, CDR2 ANQGSEA. The CDR3 length is 15 residues. V lost 1 base to trimming and J lost 7 bases, with 19 bases between them. CDR3 loop: CSVEGGRRKKGEAFF. CDR3 nucleotides: TGCAGCGTTGAAGGGGGGCGGCGGAAGAAGGGTGAAGCTTTCTTT.

This clonotype was observed at least ten times. The CDR3 protein is CASTVRETQYF. CDR3 DNA sequence: TGTGCCAGCACGGTCCGAGAGACCCAGTACTTC. The J gene is TRBJ2-5, the V gene TRBV2; D unclear. CDR3 length equals 11 residues. V was pared by 7 bases and J by 4 bases, with 7 bases between. Looked up from germline, CDR1 is SNHLY and CDR2 is FYNNEI.

This clonotype occurred many times. The chain carries TRBV25-1 and TRBJ1-1; D unresolved. Germline V gene sequence: CDR1 MGHDK, CDR2 SYGVNS. CDR3 length: 14 amino acids. The ends were cut back, 5 bases at V and 2 bases at J, with 12 bases in the middle. The chain's CDR3 is CASSQGILNTEAFF. Here the CDR3 DNA reads TGTGCCAGCAGTCAAGGGATCTTAAACACTGAAGCTTTCTTT. Full variable domain (missing parts from reference TRBV25-1 and TRBJ1-1): EADIYQTPRYLVIGTGKKITLECSQTMGHDKMYWYQQDPGMELHLIHYSYGVNSTEKGDLSSESTVSRIRTEHFPLTLESARPSHTSQYLCASSQGILNTEAFFGQGTRLTVV.

This clonotype was found many times. This rearrangement joins TRBV5-1 to TRBJ2-5; TRBD1 might be the D (5 bases). The CDR3 loop spans 15 amino acids. Trimming cost V 0 bases and J 4 bases, with 13 bases left between them. Germline V lookup: CDR1 SGHRS, CDR2 YFSETQ. CDR3 sequence (DNA): TGCGCCAGCAGCTTGGGATCGCAGGGAAGAGAGACCCAGTACTTC. It encodes CASSLGSQGRETQYF.

This CDR3 reads CASSSRDCGANVLTF. CDR3 nucleotides: TGTGCCAGCAGTTCAAGGGACTGTGGGGCCAACGTCCTGACTTTC. The chain is built from TRBV28 and TRBJ2-6; TRBD2 might be the D (6 bases). In germline, CDR1 is MDHEN, CDR2 SYDVKM. V lost 4 bases, J lost 3 bases, and 10 bases lay in between. CDR3 length: 15 amino acids.

This clonotype was recorded many times. The chain has TRBV2 and TRBJ1-4; 9 bases fit TRBD1. Germline CDR1 and CDR2: SNHLY and FYNNEI. Trimming removed 3 bases from V and 8 bases from J; junction bases left unmatched: 7. The length of the CDR3 is 15 residues. The CDR3 bases are TGTGCCAGCAGTGACGGACAGGGACAGGGCGAAAAACTGTTTTTT. Amino acids: CASSDGQGQGEKLFF.

This clonotype was counted many times. The V call is TRBV6-2 or TRBV6-3, the J call TRBJ1-1, with TRBD1 matching over 7 bases. Germline loops: CDR1 MNHEY, CDR2 SVGEGT. The V gene end was trimmed by 5 bases and the J gene end by 4 bases; junction bases not matched to a gene: 4. The CDR3 is made up of 13 amino acids. DNA for the CDR3: TGTGCCAGCAGTCGACAGGGAGGCACTGAAGCTTTCTTT. Protein sequence: CASSRQGGTEAFF.

This clonotype was counted ten times or more. The rearrangement links TRBV7-9 to TRBJ1-1; D is unclear. V lost 1 base and J lost 1, with 10 bases in between. Germline CDR1 and CDR2: SEHNR and FQNEAQ (reference sequence). The CDR3 has 15 amino acids. CDR3 DNA sequence: TGTGCCAGCAGCTTAGGTGCGGCCACGAACACTGAAGCTTTCTTT. It is translated as CASSLGAATNTEAFF.

Details on this clonotype: Just one base apart from a much larger clone, this may be a read error. The V call is TRBV5-1, the J call TRBJ2-2; 8 nucleotides agree with TRBD2. Per the germline V gene, CDR1 is SGHRS and CDR2 is YFSETQ. Germline trimming cut 7 bases from V and 0 bases from J; bases unmatched to any gene: 8. The CDR3 has 16 residues. The CDR3 here is CASGPDSGANTGELFF. In DNA form, the CDR3 reads TGCGCCAGCGGCCCAGATAGCGGGGCGAACACCGGGGAGCTGTTTTTT.

With regard to this clonotype: The junction and the germline gene differ at one end; a read error may be behind it. This chain joins TRBV28 and TRBJ2-3, with 10 bases that match TRBD2. Germline V gives CDR1 MDHEN, CDR2 SYDVKM. The CDR3 has 17 amino acids. The CDR3 DNA sequence: TGTGCCAGCAGAGATATCCTAGCGGGAGCACCCACAGATACGCAGTATTTC. Encoded protein: CASRDILAGAPTDTQYF.

This clonotype was counted many times. J is TRBJ1-4 and V is TRBV20-1; TRBD1 agrees at 11 bases. J lost 4 bases, V lost 1 base, and 11 bases had no gene match. The CDR3 totals 18 residues. Germline CDR1 is DFQATT and CDR2 is SNEGSKA (reference sequence). The CDR3 loop is CSARATGTGGLGNEKLFF. In DNA, the CDR3 is TGCAGTGCTAGAGCCACCGGGACAGGGGGTTTGGGTAATGAAAAACTGTTTTTT.

This clonotype was counted many times. The V call is TRBV7-2, the J call TRBJ2-5, with unresolved D. The CDR3 is made up of 12 amino acids. CDR1 and CDR2 (germline): SGHTA, FQGNSA. V was clipped by 3 bases and J by 5 bases, with 7 bases between them. CDR3 sequence reads: CASSFLWETQYF. The CDR3 DNA is TGTGCCAGCAGCTTTCTGTGGGAGACCCAGTACTTC.

This clonotype has a handful of counts. The V gene is TRBV12-3 or TRBV12-4, the J gene TRBJ2-5, with D possibly being TRBD1 or TRBD2 (7 bases each). This CDR3 has 16 residues. Trimming shortened V by 1 base and J by 6 bases, and 18 bases separated the two germline ends. In DNA, the CDR3 is TGTGCCAGCAGTTTAGGGGACAGTGGGAGGGAAAAGACCCAGTACTTC. Translation gives CASSLGDSGREKTQYF.

The chain recombines TRBV20-1 with TRBJ2-3, with TRBD2 matching over 11 bases. The V and J ends lost 3 bases and 13 bases, in that order; junction bases with no gene match: 15. Germline V gene lookup returns CDR1 DFQATT and CDR2 SNEGSKA (reference sequence). CDR3 length equals 15 residues. CDR3: CSASKPLAGVDAKYF. In DNA, the CDR3 is TGCAGTGCTAGTAAGCCACTAGCGGGGGTGGATGCGAAGTATTTT.

This clonotype occurred many times. This rearrangement joins TRBV4-1 to TRBJ2-2; D perhaps matches TRBD2 (5 bases). Germline values: CDR1 MGHRA, CDR2 YSYEKL. CDR3 length: 17 amino acids. Between the trimmed V and J ends, which lost 5 bases and 1 base, there was a span of 17 bases. CDR3 region: CASSARASQLNTGELFF. The CDR3 nucleotides read TGCGCCAGCAGCGCGCGGGCTAGCCAATTGAACACCGGGGAGCTGTTTTTT.